The following is a T cell receptor beta chain sequence with its context. Its specificity is unknown. The CDR3 covers 15 residues. Trimming removed 6 bases from V and 4 bases from J, with 15 bases in between. Germline lookup yields CDR1 MGHRA and CDR2 YSYEKL. The record originates from a study of shared clonotypes between healthy human individuals. Points from the study as a whole: When naive CD4 clonotypes were compared across a handful of donors, roughly 4.9% were shared.

Some clones are missing from TCRdb's copy, which holds only in-frame ones; the method was immunoSEQ multiplex PCR. The sample lists approximately 2.3 million clones, 93% occurring once. The sequencing sample was made of naive CD4+ T cells from PBMCs. The subset denotes: CD45RA+ positively selected. The chain links TRBV4-1 to TRBJ1-4; D possibly corresponds to TRBD1 (5 bases). The sequence derives from a young man in good health. Some clones in this sample may be carry-over from other donors' samples. CDR3 nucleotides: TGCGCCAGCAGTCTGTTTTCGACAGATAATGAAAAACTGTTTTTT. Protein sequence: CASSLFSTDNEKLFF.